This T cell receptor (beta chain) was captured by sequencing in a study of cytomegalovirus exposure and HLA in healthy donors (dated by TCRdb to 2017 to 2019). For context, the study as a whole: An earlier analysis of 550 to 700 of the donors reported 250 to 300 Gb of sequence data and 117 million unique TCR beta sequences from about 180 million T cells. Alongside the repertoire data, information on donor age, sex, ethnicity and CMV serostatus was compiled. Across about 370 genotyped donors of the cohort, an average of 235,054 unique TCR beta nucleotide sequences per donor were sequenced, and roughly 20% of those sequences were non-productive. The number of donors typed differed by locus, with 629-630 for A, B, C, DRB1 and DQB1, 522 for DQA1, about 610 for DPA1, and around 460 for DPB1. An early release that covered roughly 600 HLA-typed donors contained about 300 gigabases of sequencing data and 70 million to 100 million unique TCR sequences. The study profiled the T cell repertoires of hundreds of subjects by immunosequencing and related them to cytomegalovirus serostatus. In a later analysis, previously published TCR beta repertoires from hundreds of donors were re-analyzed and high-resolution HLA genotyping was added so that TCR occurrence patterns could be studied. The study was designed to test whether signatures of past pathogen exposure could be identified by cataloging public T cell receptors. A later genetic analysis took genome-wide SNP genotypes for 398 of the 666 donors and used that subset as a discovery cohort. HLA typing covered class I and class II loci at four-digit resolution. To decide whether each TCR beta V gene segment behaved as functional or pseudogenic, an earlier analysis of some 540 of the donors relied on high-throughput TCR beta sequencing. To predict cytomegalovirus infection status, the study brought together high-throughput TCR immunosequencing, statistical association of individual TCRs with disease status, and machine learning. A handful of DR-DQ haplotypes were treated as single units for association and clustering because of strong linkage in the cohort. In addition to the first cohort of around 670 subjects, a separate validation cohort of over 90 different subjects was used. Every repertoire in the discovery cohort had been generated on one and the same sequencing platform. Rather than drawing on any new phenotypic data, the later analysis identified candidate immune exposures from TCR beta sequences and the way those sequences occurred across donors. Of the approximately 400 genotyped donors, less than 85% were placed in the genetic ancestry cluster associated with self-reported Caucasian donors. The full study reports these points: Only TCR beta chains were sequenced in this cohort, and the absence of alpha or paired-chain data limited detectable features. When HLA alleles, especially DR and DQ, strongly co-occurred, attributing TCR associations to individual alleles was difficult. HLA typing was unavailable for some donors at each locus, so association tests used only the typed subset. The earlier analysis of fewer than 750 of the donors excluded 15 to 20 rarely observed V segments, including chromosome 9 orphons, because counts were too low. Broadly in line with IMGT annotations, most TCR beta V segments showed up in productive rearrangements about 90% or about 30% of the time in an earlier analysis of roughly 590 of the donors. Immune exposure information for the cohort was limited to CMV serostatus. V-gene and J-gene trimming of TCR beta chains was associated with a missense DCLRE1C variant in a later genetic analysis, and the association was replicated in an independent cohort. Most CMV-associated TCR beta chains appeared to be HLA-restricted in a later analysis, and the HLA associations seemed to be driven largely by CMV exposure. In vitro tests confirmed that a few of the cytomegalovirus-associated TCR beta chains recognize cytomegalovirus antigens. The classifier was reported to diagnose cytomegalovirus status with high specificity and sensitivity in both the original cohort and the validation cohort. While some public TCRs were present in many individuals, most TCR sequences turned up only very rarely across donors. A later analysis associated about 17,000 TCR beta sequences with specific HLA alleles at a false discovery rate of 0.05. A cluster of highly shared sequence variants was judged likely to be a technical artifact of the sequencing pipeline. Several of the top co-occurrence clusters appeared to be linked to parvovirus B19, influenza, CMV and Epstein-Barr virus, according to a later analysis. Linkage disequilibrium might explain the correlated functional status among segregating V segments, but an unknown experimental factor could not be ruled out. In a later analysis, HLA-associated TCR beta chains showed more clonal expansion and lower generation probabilities than non-associated chains that were equally common. A further reported finding was that TCR beta sequences accurately predicted the HLA-A and HLA-B alleles for most subjects in the first cohort. Some IMGT-functional V segments, including TRBV6-2 and TRBV6-3, could not be distinguished by the 87-base-pair reads and were therefore excluded. The study listed approximately 160 TCR beta chains as associated with cytomegalovirus. Compared with the approximately 720-donor mean, donors in an Asian-associated ancestry cluster had fewer N-insertions in productive TCRs, according to a later genetic analysis. According to a later analysis, TCR association rates differed among HLA loci, with DRB1 alleles showing the most associated TCRs and HLA-C alleles showing the fewest. Roughly uniform sequencing depth across donors was assumed in presence/absence analyses, although this assumption may not hold. The authors suggested that the approach could potentially be generalized to other disease states and immunological phenotypes.

After removal of 6 bases from V and 2 bases from J, the junction retains 3 bases not matched to a gene. Reading the germline V gene (reference sequence) gives CDR1 MNHNY and CDR2 SVGAGI. The CDR3 starts with the cysteine, ends with the phenylalanine, and has 13 residues. Here the CDR3 DNA is all that survives: 39 bases in frame from base 1. This clone showed up just once. Its antigen remains unidentified. No qualities accompany the bases; no much larger clone lies one base away. The library came from the immunoSEQ multiplex PCR assay. A mixture of 60 forward primers for TCR Vbeta segments and 13 reverse primers for TCR Jbeta segments was used in the multiplex PCR. The CDR3 region of rearranged TCR beta genes was amplified from genomic DNA by a multiplex PCR assay. On the Illumina HiSeq System, the amplified TCR beta libraries were sequenced as 87-base-pair reads. The authors' pipeline ran thus. Across the roughly 700 repertoires, a later analysis counted about 81 million unique TCR beta chains, approximately 12 million of which were shared by at least two donors. A nearest-neighbor algorithm error-corrected the raw reads and collapsed the reads into unique sequences, merging closely related sequences to remove PCR and sequencing errors. CDR3 sequences were aligned to IMGT reference sequences to assign V, D and J gene segments. For a sequence to be retained, at least a six-nucleotide match to both a V gene segment and a J gene segment was required. A rearrangement was called productive if the CDR3 had no stop codons and remained in frame with V and J, and every other rearrangement was called non-productive. CDR3 was defined according to IMGT convention as the region running from the second conserved V-encoded cysteine to the conserved J-encoded phenylalanine. In an earlier analysis of more than 550 of the donors, sequences lacking an unambiguous match to a single V gene segment were excluded. An earlier analysis of a few hundred of the donors called V segments functional above 56.7% productive rearrangements and segregating when the between-donor standard deviation exceeded 5%. A statistical classification framework was built to diagnose cytomegalovirus status from the catalog of TCR beta chain sequences. V and J gene assignment, in a later analysis, came from comparing TCR nucleotide sequences with IMGT/GENE-DB human TR gene sequences. The TCRdist pipeline was used in a later analysis to assign CDR3 sequences and most-parsimonious VDJ recombination scenarios. A later analysis defined each TCR beta chain by its CDR3 amino acid sequence plus V-gene family, and excluded reads lacking a unique V-gene family. A later analysis removed roughly 590 highly shared, low-generation-probability nucleotide sequences to deal with suspected cross-contamination and a sequencing artifact. For each public chain, a later analysis derived a clonal expansion index from normalized ranks of inferred template counts within each repertoire. In a later analysis, generation probabilities were computed using a VDJ recombination model fitted to out-of-frame rearrangements, and the results were checked against IGoR. Hypergeometric tests were used in a later analysis to score TCR-TCR, TCR-HLA and TCR-CMV co-occurrence, with a repertoire-size bias correction applied to the TCR pairs. To estimate false discovery rates, a later analysis permuted the HLA or CMV assignments 20 times. A later analysis grouped co-occurring TCRs with DBSCAN, adding TCRdist sequence similarity when clustering within HLA-allele-positive subsets. Repertoires with fewer than 30,000 or more than 120,000 public chains were left out of co-occurrence clustering, as were several repertoires with anomalous nucleotide sharing. Entries here come from immuneACCESS through TCRdb and include only in-frame sequences with V and J called. Some clones fail to appear in such tables; in the studies checked, an unresolved V gene covers under half of the shortfall, and the cause of the remainder is unknown. D and trimming come from the DNA, and the V and J calls and clone size come from that table. This sample lists about 180,000 clones; roughly three quarters were detected once. Approximately 2.9% of the sample rests with the top ten.

In total, more than 500 healthy bone marrow donors made up the cohort. Cohort members were all nominally healthy when sampled, although unrecorded immune exposures were likely present. The donor was CMV seronegative and belonged to the group of over 300 seronegative cohort members. Each donor provided a peripheral blood sample, and peripheral blood mononuclear cells were used for TCR beta sequencing. The Qiagen DNeasy Blood Extraction Kit was used to extract genomic DNA from the blood cell samples. The rearrangement combines TRBV6-6 with TRBJ1-2; a stretch of 7 junction bases matches TRBD1. The sample comprised PBMCs. This clonotype was obtained from a male donor in good health and CMV-seronegative. The bases are TGTGCCAGCAGGGGACAGCCCAACTATGGCTACACCTTC. Its protein product is CASRGQPNYGYTF.